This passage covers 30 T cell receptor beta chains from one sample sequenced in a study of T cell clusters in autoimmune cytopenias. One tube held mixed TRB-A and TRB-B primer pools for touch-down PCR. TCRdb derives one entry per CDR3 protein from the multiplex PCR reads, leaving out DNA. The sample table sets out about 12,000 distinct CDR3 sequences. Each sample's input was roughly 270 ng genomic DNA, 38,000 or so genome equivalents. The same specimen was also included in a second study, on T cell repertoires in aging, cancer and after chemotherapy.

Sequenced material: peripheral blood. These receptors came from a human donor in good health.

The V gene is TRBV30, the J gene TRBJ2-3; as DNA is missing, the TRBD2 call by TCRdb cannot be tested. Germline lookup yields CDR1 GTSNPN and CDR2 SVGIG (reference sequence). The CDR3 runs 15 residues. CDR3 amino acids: CAGGYGEGSTDTQYF.

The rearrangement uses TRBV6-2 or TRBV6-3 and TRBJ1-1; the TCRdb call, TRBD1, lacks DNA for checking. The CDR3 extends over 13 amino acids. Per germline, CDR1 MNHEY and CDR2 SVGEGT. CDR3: CASRDKRGTEAFF.

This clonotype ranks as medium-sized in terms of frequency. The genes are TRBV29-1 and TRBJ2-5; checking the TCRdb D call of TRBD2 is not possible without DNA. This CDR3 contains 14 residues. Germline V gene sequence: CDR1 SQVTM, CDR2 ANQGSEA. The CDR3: CSGDVGPLRGTQYF.

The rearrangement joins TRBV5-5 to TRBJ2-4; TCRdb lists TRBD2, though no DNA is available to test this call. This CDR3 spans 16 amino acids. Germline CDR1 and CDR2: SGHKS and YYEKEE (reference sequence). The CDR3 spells CASSPWGTNAKNIQYF.

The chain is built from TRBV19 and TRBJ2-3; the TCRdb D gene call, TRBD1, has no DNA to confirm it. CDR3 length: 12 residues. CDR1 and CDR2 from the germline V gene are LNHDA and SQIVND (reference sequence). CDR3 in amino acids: CASSRQGNTQYF. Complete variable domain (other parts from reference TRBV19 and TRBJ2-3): DGGITQSPKYLFRKEGQNVTLSCEQNLNHDAMYWYRQDPGQGLRLIYYSQIVNDFQKGDIAEGYSVSREKKESFPLTVTSAQKNPTAFYLCASSRQGNTQYFGPGTRLTVL.

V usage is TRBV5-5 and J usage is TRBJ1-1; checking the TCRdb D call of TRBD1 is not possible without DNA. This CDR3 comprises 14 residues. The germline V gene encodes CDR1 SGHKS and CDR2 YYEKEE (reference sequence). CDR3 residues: CASTGDTLNTEAFF.

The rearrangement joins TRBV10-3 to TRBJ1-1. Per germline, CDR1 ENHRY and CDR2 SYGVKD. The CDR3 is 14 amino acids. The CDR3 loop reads CASSYSREYAEAFF.

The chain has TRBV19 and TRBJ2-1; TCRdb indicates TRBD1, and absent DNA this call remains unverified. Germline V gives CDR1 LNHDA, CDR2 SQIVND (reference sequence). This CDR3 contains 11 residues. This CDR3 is CASSKNTGQFF. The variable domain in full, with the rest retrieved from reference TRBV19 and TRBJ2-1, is DGGITQSPKYLFRKEGQNVTLSCEQNLNHDAMYWYRQDPGQGLRLIYYSQIVNDFQKGDIAEGYSVSREKKESFPLTVTSAQKNPTAFYLCASSKNTGQFFGPGTRLTVL.

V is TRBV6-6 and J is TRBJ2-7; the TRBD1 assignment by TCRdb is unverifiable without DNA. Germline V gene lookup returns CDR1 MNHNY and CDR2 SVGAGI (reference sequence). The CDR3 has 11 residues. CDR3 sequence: CASMRGYEQYF.

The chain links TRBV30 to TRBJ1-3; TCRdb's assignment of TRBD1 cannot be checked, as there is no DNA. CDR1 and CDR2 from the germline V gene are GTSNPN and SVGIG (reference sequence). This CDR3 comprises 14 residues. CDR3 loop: CAWCGGYSGNTIYF.

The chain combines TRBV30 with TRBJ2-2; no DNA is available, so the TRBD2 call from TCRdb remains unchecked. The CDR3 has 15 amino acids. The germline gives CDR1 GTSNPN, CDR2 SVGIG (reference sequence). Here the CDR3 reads CAWRHGLAGAGELFF. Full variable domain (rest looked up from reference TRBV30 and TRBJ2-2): SQTIHQWPATLVQPVGSPLSLECTVEGTSNPNLYWYRQAAGRGLQLLFYSVGIGQISSEVPQNLSASRPQDRQFILSSKKLLLSDSGFYLCAWRHGLAGAGELFFGEGSRLTVL.

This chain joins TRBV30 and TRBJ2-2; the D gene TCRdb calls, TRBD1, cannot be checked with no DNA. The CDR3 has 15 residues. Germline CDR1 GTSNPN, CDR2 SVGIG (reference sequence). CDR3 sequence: CACGAGTGNTGELFF.

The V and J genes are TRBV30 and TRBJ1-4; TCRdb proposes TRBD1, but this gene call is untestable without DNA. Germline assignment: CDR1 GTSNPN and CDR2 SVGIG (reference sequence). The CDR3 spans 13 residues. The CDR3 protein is CASQGANRGKLFF.

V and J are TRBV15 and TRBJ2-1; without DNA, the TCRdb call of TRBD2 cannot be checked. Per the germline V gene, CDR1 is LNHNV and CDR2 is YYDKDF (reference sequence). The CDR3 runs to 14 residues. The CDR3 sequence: CATSRQTSGDEQFF.

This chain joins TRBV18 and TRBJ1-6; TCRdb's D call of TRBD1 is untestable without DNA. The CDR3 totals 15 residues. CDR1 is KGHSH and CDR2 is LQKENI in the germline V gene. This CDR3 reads CASSPPSGRNSPLHF.

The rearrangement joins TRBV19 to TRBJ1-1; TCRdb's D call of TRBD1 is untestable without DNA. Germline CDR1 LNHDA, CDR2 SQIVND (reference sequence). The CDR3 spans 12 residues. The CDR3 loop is CASSIGQRAAFF. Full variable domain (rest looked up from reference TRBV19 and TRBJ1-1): DGGITQSPKYLFRKEGQNVTLSCEQNLNHDAMYWYRQDPGQGLRLIYYSQIVNDFQKGDIAEGYSVSREKKESFPLTVTSAQKNPTAFYLCASSIGQRAAFFGQGTRLTVV.

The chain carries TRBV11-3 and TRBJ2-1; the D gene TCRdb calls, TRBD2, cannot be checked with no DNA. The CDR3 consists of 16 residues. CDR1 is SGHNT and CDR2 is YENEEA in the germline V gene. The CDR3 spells CASSLESGYSYNEQFF.

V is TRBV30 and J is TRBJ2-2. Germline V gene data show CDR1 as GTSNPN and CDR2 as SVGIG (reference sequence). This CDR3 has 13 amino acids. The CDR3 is CAWSVELDGELFF.

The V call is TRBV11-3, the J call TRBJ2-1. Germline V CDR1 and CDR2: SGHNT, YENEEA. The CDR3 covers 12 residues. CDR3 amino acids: CASSLDITRSFF.

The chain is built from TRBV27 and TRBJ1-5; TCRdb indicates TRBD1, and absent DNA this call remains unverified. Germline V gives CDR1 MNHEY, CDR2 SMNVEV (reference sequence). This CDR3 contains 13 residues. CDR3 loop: CASSPGPYQPQHF.

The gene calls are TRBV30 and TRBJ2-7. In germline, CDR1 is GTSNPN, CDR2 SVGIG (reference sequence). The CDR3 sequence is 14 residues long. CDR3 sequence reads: CAWSGQGSSYEQYF.

CDR3 residues: CASIRGPRNNSPLHF. The chain is built from TRBV19 and TRBJ1-6. Looked up from germline, CDR1 is LNHDA and CDR2 is SQIVND (reference sequence). The CDR3 contains 15 residues.

Here the CDR3 reads CASSLTTGGLTEAFF. This chain uses TRBV6-6 with TRBJ1-1; TCRdb gives TRBD1 as the D gene, but with no DNA this cannot be confirmed. The CDR3 has 15 amino acids. Per the germline V gene, CDR1 is MNHNY and CDR2 is SVGAGI (reference sequence).

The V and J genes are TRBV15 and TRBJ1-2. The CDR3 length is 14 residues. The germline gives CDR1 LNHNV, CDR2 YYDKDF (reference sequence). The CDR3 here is CATSRDLGNYGYTF. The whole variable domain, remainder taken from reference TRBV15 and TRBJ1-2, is DAMVIQNPRYQVTQFGKPVTLSCSQTLNHNVMYWYQQKSSQAPKLLFHYYDKDFNNEADTPDNFQSRRPNTSFCFLDIRSPGLGDTAMYLCATSRDLGNYGYTFGSGTRLTVV.

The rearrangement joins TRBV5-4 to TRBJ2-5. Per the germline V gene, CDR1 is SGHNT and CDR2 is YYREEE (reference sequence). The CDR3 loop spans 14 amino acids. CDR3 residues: CASSLFSEEETQYF.

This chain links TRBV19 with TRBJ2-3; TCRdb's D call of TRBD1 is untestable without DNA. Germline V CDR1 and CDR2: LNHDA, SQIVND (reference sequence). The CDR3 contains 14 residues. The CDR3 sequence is CASSSGTSTDTQYF.

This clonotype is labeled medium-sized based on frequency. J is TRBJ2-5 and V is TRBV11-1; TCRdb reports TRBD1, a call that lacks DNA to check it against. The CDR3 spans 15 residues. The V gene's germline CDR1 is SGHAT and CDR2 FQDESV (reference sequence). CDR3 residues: CASSQEMDRQETQYF.

This CDR3 is CASSLSGGNEQYF. V gene TRBV5-4 combines with J gene TRBJ2-7; TCRdb's D call of TRBD1 is untestable without DNA. Germline V CDR1 and CDR2: SGHNT, YYREEE (reference sequence). The CDR3 is 13 residues long.

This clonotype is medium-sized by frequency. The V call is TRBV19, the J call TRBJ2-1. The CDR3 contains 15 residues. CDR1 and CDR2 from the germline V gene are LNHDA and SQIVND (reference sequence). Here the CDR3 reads CASSISDSSYNEQFF.

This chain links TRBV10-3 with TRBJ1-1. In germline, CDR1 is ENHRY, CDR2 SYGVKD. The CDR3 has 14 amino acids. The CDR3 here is CAITEGILATEAFF.